Each of the 19 T cell receptor beta chains below was sequenced from the same sample in a study of neoadjuvant anti-PD-1 for oral cavity cancer (dated by TCRdb to the early 2020s). The receptor library was made with the immunoSEQ multiplex PCR assay. TCRdb obtained this table from immuneACCESS and retained in-frame rearrangements with V and J assigned. These tables miss some clones; where compared with another copy, unresolved V genes account for less than half of the shortfall, and the remainder is unexplained. The sample table holds 7,000 to 9,500 clones, of which 70% were seen once. Clones ranked in the top ten supply roughly 2.9% of the sample. The intended sense of this specimen's time point label: after neoadjuvant nivolumab, at surgical resection. Sequencing used PBMCs, obtained after nivolumab (anti-PD-1) treatment. These receptors came from a person aged 35-79 years with oral cavity squamous cell carcinoma.

This rearrangement joins TRBV19 to TRBJ2-2, with TRBD1 as a possible D gene (6 bases). Germline CDR1 is LNHDA and CDR2 is SQIVND (reference sequence). The length of the CDR3 is 13 residues. V lost 5 bases and J 5 bases, leaving 9 bases between the germline ends. For the CDR3, the DNA is TGTGCCAGTAGTTTCACAGGGACCGGGGAGCTGTTTTTT. This sequence encodes CASSFTGTGELFF.

This clone was seen just once. The chain joins TRBV11-3 to TRBJ2-2; TRBD1 agrees at 8 bases. V dropped 6 bases and J dropped 4; count of bases not matched to a gene: 4. Germline loops: CDR1 SGHNT, CDR2 YENEEA. The CDR3 length is 14 residues. The CDR3 sequence: CASRRDRGTGELFF. The CDR3 DNA reads as TGTGCCAGCAGACGTGACAGGGGCACCGGGGAGCTGTTTTTT.

The count of this clone is one. The rearrangement joins TRBV10-1 to TRBJ2-3; 10 nucleotides match TRBD2. The germline V gene encodes CDR1 WNHNN and CDR2 SYGVQD (reference sequence). The CDR3 spans 16 residues. Trimming removed 0 bases from V and 4 bases from J; junction bases left unmatched: 4. The CDR3 here is CASSESNLAGADTQYF. The CDR3, as DNA: TGCGCCAGCAGTGAGTCGAATCTAGCGGGGGCAGATACGCAGTATTTT.

The chain employs TRBV4-1 and TRBJ1-6; D not certain. Germline V gene sequence: CDR1 MGHRA, CDR2 YSYEKL. Trimming removed 1 base from V and 7 bases from J, with 8 bases in between. The CDR3 extends over 14 amino acids. The CDR3 loop is CASSQASRNSPLHF. The CDR3 DNA follows: TGCGCCAGCAGCCAAGCGTCCAGGAATTCACCCCTCCACTTT.

The chain recombines TRBV7-2 with TRBJ1-1, with unresolved D. The CDR3 has 13 residues. Trimming pared 5 bases from V and 5 bases from J, leaving 12 bases between. Looked up from germline, CDR1 is SGHTA and CDR2 is FQGNSA. CDR3 in DNA: TGTGCCAGCAGCGCCGAGTCGAGGACTGAAGCTTTCTTT. Translating gives CASSAESRTEAFF. The complete variable domain, with remaining parts taken from reference TRBV7-2 and TRBJ1-1, reads GAGVSQSPSNKVTEKGKDVELRCDPISGHTALYWYRQSLGQGLEFLIYFQGNSAPDKSGLPSDRFSAERTGGSVSTLTIQRTQQEDSAVYLCASSAESRTEAFFGQGTRLTVV.

The chain joins TRBV29-1 to TRBJ1-5; maybe TRBD1 (5 bases). V shed 5 bases and J shed 1 base, with 15 bases lying between them. The CDR3 sequence is 15 residues long. In germline, CDR1 is SQVTM, CDR2 ANQGSEA. This chain's CDR3 is CSVTMGVTSNQPQHF. CDR3 DNA sequence: TGCAGCGTTACAATGGGGGTGACGAGCAATCAGCCCCAGCATTTT. Full variable domain (remainder filled in from reference TRBV29-1 and TRBJ1-5): SAVISQKPSRDICQRGTSLTIQCQVDSQVTMMFWYRQQPGQSLTLIATANQGSEATYESGFVIDKFPISRPNLTFSTLTVSNMSPEDSSIYLCSVTMGVTSNQPQHFGDGTRLSIL.

The chain recombines TRBV4-3 with TRBJ1-1, with D perhaps matching TRBD1 (5 bases). The germline V gene has CDR1 LGHNA and CDR2 YSLEER. Trimming stripped 0 bases from V and 4 bases from J, with 12 bases between. There are 15 residues in the CDR3. As DNA, the CDR3 is TGCGCCAGCAGCCAAGATCTTGGGGGGGTCACTGAAGCTTTCTTT. Translation: CASSQDLGGVTEAFF.

V and J are TRBV5-5 and TRBJ2-7, with D perhaps assigned TRBD1 or TRBD2 (5 bases each). Looked up from germline, CDR1 is SGHKS and CDR2 is YYEKEE (reference sequence). The CDR3 is made up of 13 amino acids. With 4 bases removed from V and 2 bases from J, the gap between germline ends came to 10 bases. Here the CDR3 reads CASSLGRTYEQYF. In DNA form, the CDR3 reads TGTGCCAGCAGCCTGGGACGGACCTACGAGCAGTACTTC.

This clone was observed a single time. V is TRBV5-1 and J is TRBJ2-3; D is undetermined. Trimming took off 0 bases at V and 2 bases at J, with 10 bases between the two ends. The CDR3 consists of 15 residues. Germline loops: CDR1 SGHRS, CDR2 YFSETQ. CDR3 sequence reads: CASSLEVGYTDTQYF. The CDR3 nucleotides are TGCGCCAGCAGCTTGGAGGTGGGCTACACAGATACGCAGTATTTT.

The chain employs TRBV30 and TRBJ2-2, with D tentatively TRBD1 or TRBD2 (5 bases each). The germline V gene encodes CDR1 GTSNPN and CDR2 SVGIG (reference sequence). The CDR3 covers 14 residues. V was cut by 1 base and J by 5 bases, with 11 bases left in between. This CDR3 reads CAWSGGVGTGELFF. The CDR3 bases are TGTGCCTGGAGTGGAGGGGTCGGGACCGGGGAGCTGTTTTTT.

This clone has only a few counts. V is TRBV5-1 and J is TRBJ1-1, with D perhaps TRBD1 (6 bases). Looked up from germline, CDR1 is SGHRS and CDR2 is YFSETQ. CDR3 length equals 15 residues. Trimming took off 1 base at V and 3 bases at J, with 13 bases between the two ends. The CDR3 region has the DNA TGCGCCAGCAGCTTGTTTTCTTCAGGGGACACTGAAGCTTTCTTT. It specifies CASSLFSSGDTEAFF.

The table lists this clone with a few counts. The chain combines TRBV4-2 with TRBJ1-2, with D perhaps TRBD1 (6 bases). Germline CDR1 LGHNA, CDR2 YNFKEQ. Trimming pared 0 bases from V and 8 bases from J, leaving 13 bases between. This CDR3 has 14 residues. The CDR3 is CASSQDRAGEGYTF. The CDR3 DNA reads as TGTGCCAGCAGCCAAGATCGGGCAGGGGAAGGCTACACCTTC.

J is TRBJ2-7 and V is TRBV25-1; weak D call: TRBD2 (6 bases). This CDR3 contains 14 residues. The V gene lost 5 bases and the J gene lost 0 bases, with 11 bases spanning the gap. CDR1 and CDR2 from the germline V gene are MGHDK and SYGVNS. The CDR3 reads CASSRAGSSYEQYF. DNA for the CDR3: TGTGCCAGCAGTCGGGCGGGGAGCTCCTACGAGCAGTACTTC.

This clone has a handful of counts. The V call is TRBV15, the J call TRBJ2-2, with 7 nucleotides matching TRBD1. The CDR3 length is 16 residues. J gave up 4 bases and V 4 bases, and 9 bases lay outside the gene matches. Germline V gene sequence: CDR1 LNHNV, CDR2 YYDKDF (reference sequence). The CDR3 DNA sequence: TGTGCCACCAGCACCGACCTACAGGGGCGCACCGGGGAGCTGTTTTTT. Amino acid sequence: CATSTDLQGRTGELFF.

This clone has only a few counts. This rearrangement joins TRBV19 to TRBJ2-2, with 9 bases that match TRBD1. The ends lost 4 bases at V and 4 bases at J; junction bases unmatched: 4. This CDR3 has 15 residues. Germline CDR1 reads LNHDA; CDR2 reads SQIVND (reference sequence). CDR3 sequence: CASSRDREFTGELFF. In DNA, the CDR3 is TGTGCCAGTAGTAGGGACAGGGAATTCACCGGGGAGCTGTTTTTT. The full variable domain, completed using reference TRBV19 and TRBJ2-2, is DGGITQSPKYLFRKEGQNVTLSCEQNLNHDAMYWYRQDPGQGLRLIYYSQIVNDFQKGDIAEGYSVSREKKESFPLTVTSAQKNPTAFYLCASSRDREFTGELFFGEGSRLTVL.

The V gene is TRBV6-1, the J gene TRBJ1-3; 7 bases align to TRBD1. The germline CDR1 and CDR2 sequences are MNHNS and SASEGT. CDR3 size: 20 residues. Germline trimming cut 2 bases from V and 2 bases from J; bases unmatched to any gene: 18. The CDR3 nucleotides read TGTGCCAGCAGTGAACAGGGGGACCGGAGGGTTGCCATGACTGGAAACACCATATATTTT. Protein: CASSEQGDRRVAMTGNTIYF.

The chain joins TRBV6-1 to TRBJ1-2; 7 nucleotides agree with TRBD1. V dropped 7 bases and J dropped 4; count of bases not matched to a gene: 3. The CDR3 consists of 12 residues. The germline gives CDR1 MNHNS, CDR2 SASEGT. CDR3 loop: CASMDRSYGYTF. The DNA of the CDR3 is TGTGCCAGCATGGACAGGAGCTATGGCTACACCTTC.

This clone was detected only a few times. The rearrangement joins TRBV30 to TRBJ2-2, with 11 bases lining up with TRBD2. Looked up from germline, CDR1 is GTSNPN and CDR2 is SVGIG (reference sequence). V was pared by 0 bases and J by 3 bases, with 0 bases of the junction left unmatched. The CDR3 is 15 amino acids. The CDR3 spells CAWSVLAGDTGELFF. CDR3 coding DNA: TGTGCCTGGAGTGTACTAGCGGGGGACACCGGGGAGCTGTTTTTT.

This clone turned up a few times. The V and J genes are TRBV2 and TRBJ2-7; D call uncertain. Germline assignment: CDR1 SNHLY and CDR2 FYNNEI. The CDR3 runs 11 residues. V was trimmed by 6 bases and J by 6 bases, leaving 9 bases between them. CDR3 coding DNA: TGTGCCAGCAGGGTCTTCGGCGAGCAGTACTTC. Protein product: CASRVFGEQYF.